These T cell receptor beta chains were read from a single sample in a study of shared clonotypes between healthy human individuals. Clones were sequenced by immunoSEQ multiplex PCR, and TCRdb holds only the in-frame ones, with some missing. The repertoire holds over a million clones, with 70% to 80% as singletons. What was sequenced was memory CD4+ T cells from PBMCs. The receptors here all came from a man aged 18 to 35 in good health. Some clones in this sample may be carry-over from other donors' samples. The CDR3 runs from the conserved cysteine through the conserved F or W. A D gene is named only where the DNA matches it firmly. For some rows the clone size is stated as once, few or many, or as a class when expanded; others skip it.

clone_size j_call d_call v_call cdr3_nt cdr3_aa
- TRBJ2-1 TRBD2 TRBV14 TGTGCCAGCAGCCCCCAGAGGACTAGCGGGAGTTTGGAGCAGTTCTTC CASSPQRTSGSLEQFF
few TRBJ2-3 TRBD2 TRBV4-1 TGCGCCAGCAGCCACCCTAGCGGGAGGGGCTCCCCAGATACGCAGTATTTT CASSHPSGRGSPDTQYF
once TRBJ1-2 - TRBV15 TGTGCCACCAGCAGAGGATACAGGGCAGAGGACTATGGCTACACCTTC CATSRGYRAEDYGYTF
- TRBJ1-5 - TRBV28 TGTGCCAGCAGTTTATGGCGGGGCCTGGGGGATCAGCCCCAGCATTTT CASSLWRGLGDQPQHF
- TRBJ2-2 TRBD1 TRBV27 TGTGCCAGCAGTCAGGGACAGGGTAGCGCCAACACCGGGGAGCTGTTTTTT CASSQGQGSANTGELFF
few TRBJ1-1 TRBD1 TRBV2 TGTGCCAGCAGTGAAGGGAGGGGGCTCACTGAAGCTTTCTTT CASSEGRGLTEAFF
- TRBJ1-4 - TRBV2 TGTGCCAGCGGTAGACAGGATGAAAAACTGTTTTTT CASGRQDEKLFF
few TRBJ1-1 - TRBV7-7 TGTGCCAGCAGCTCCGCCATGAACACTGAAGCTTTCTTT CASSSAMNTEAFF
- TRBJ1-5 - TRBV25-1 TGTGCCAGCAGTGAAACGCATGGGGATCAGCCCCAGCATTTT CASSETHGDQPQHF
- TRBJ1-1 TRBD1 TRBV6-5 TGTGCCAGCAGTTACTCCCCGGGACAGATAGCTTTCTTT CASSYSPGQIAFF
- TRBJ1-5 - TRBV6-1 TGTGCCAGCAGTGTCCTCTCTATGACCGGTCAGCCCCAGCATTTT CASSVLSMTGQPQHF